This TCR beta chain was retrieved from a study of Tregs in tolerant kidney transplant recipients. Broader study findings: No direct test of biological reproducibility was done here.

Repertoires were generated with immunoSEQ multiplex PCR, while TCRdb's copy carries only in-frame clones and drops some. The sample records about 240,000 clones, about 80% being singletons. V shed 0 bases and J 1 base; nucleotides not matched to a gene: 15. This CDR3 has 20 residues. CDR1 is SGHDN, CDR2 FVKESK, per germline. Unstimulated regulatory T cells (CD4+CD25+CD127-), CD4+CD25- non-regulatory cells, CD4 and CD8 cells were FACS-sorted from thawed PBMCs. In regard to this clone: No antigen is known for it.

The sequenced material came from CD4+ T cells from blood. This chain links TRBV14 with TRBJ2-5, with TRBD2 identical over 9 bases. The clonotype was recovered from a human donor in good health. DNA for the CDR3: TGTGCCAGCAGCCAAGATCGACCATTTGAAAGCGGGGGGTTCCAAGAGACCCAGTACTTC. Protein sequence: CASSQDRPFESGGFQETQYF.